This entry concerns a single TCR beta chain. Its cognate antigen has yet to be identified. Base qualities are not provided; no much larger clone lies one nucleotide away. The sample comes from a study of blood T cell repertoires in COVID-19 (dated by TCRdb to the early 2020s). For context, the study as a whole: Samples from collaborators originated in the United States, Italy and Spain and spanned both the acute and convalescent phases of COVID-19. The material from the prospective study consisted of cDNA or gDNA derived from T cells, B-cell-depleted T cells, or PBMCs. The sample metadata nearly always contained a de-identified subject ID, COVID-19 status, age in years and sex. Samples were obtained from the ongoing ImmuneRACE study (first 160 participants) and from 950 to 1,500 subjects provided by 6 global collaborators. Where available, HLA class I and class II types were taken from metadata supplied by the sample provider and were not determined by assay-based typing. The dataset comprised deeply sampled blood TCRbeta repertoires from subjects exposed to, actively infected with, or recovered from COVID-19. The repertoires were released in a freely available public database meant as a resource for research on the immune response to SARS-CoV-2.

TCRbeta CDR3 regions were amplified from genomic DNA using the immunoSEQ Assay, a bias-controlled multiplex PCR. As for the original processing: Within the assay, amplification of reference gene primers was used to estimate how many nucleated cells each sample contained. To quantify the absolute abundance of each unique TCRbeta CDR3 rearrangement, sequence reads were collapsed and filtered. Productive Simpson clonality was computed per sample as the square root of Simpson's diversity index over productive rearrangements. TCRdb took over this immuneACCESS table, retaining in-frame rearrangements with V and J assigned. Such tables are incomplete; in checked studies, under half of the missing clones stem from an unresolved V gene, and the remainder is unexplained. Clonal size and the V and J genes are those of that table, whereas D and trimming came from the DNA. This sample lists 270,000 or so clones; less than 90% were detected once. The ten biggest clones cover 10% to 15% of the sample.

Collaborating institutions collected whole blood in K2EDTA tubes following their own protocols. Collaborator samples were shipped for TCRbeta analysis as frozen whole blood, isolated PBMCs, or DNA extracted from either sample type. Points the paper makes about the study in general: The quantity of clinical and demographic metadata differed by source and by participant and was supplied without curation.

CDR1 and CDR2 (SEHNR, FQNEAQ) derive from the germline V gene (reference sequence). The junction carries 14 bases between V and J, which are trimmed by 5 bases and 1 base respectively. From the cysteine up to the phenylalanine, the CDR3 has a length of 15 residues. The read is trimmed to its CDR3 DNA, 45 bases read in frame from base 1. This TCR derives from a human donor in a cohort sampled during active COVID-19. The sequenced sample was peripheral blood. The rearranged segments are TRBV7-9 and TRBJ1-1; possibly the D gene is TRBD1, per 6 matching bases. The CDR3 reads CASSPSPGQNTEAFF. DNA sequence: TGTGCCAGCAGCCCTAGTCCGGGACAGAACACTGAAGCTTTCTTT.